Presented here are 2 T cell receptor beta chains from one specimen sequenced in a study of regulatory T cells in long-lasting Graves disease (dated by TCRdb to 2020 to 2022). This sample's time point label indicates: persistent/refractory GD, antithyroid drugs over 5 years with positive TRAb. RNA was extracted from PBMCs in TRIzol for both TCR sequencing and RNA sequencing. Libraries were built with multiplex PCR. TCRdb shows the sequencer as Illumina HiSeq 4000. To build TCR beta libraries, CDR3 regions were amplified by Arm-PCR using iRepertoire HTBI primers. TCRdb reanalyzed the raw reads on its own, using fastp at Q25 for trimming and MiXCR for clone calling, and kept in-frame beta chains. Records with the same CDR3 protein are collapsed into one entry carrying the most frequent genes and DNA. The sample yields approximately 690,000 distinct CDR3 sequences; around 30% were counted once. The ten biggest clones cover around 42% of the sample.

The specimen was peripheral blood mononuclear cells (PBMCs), collected when the disease was refractory, from a patient treated with antithyroid drugs. The receptor source for this set is a female donor with Graves disease.

The genes are TRBV28 and TRBJ1-5; D is undetermined. V was trimmed by 1 base and J by 4 bases, leaving 11 bases between them. CDR3 size: 15 residues. Germline V CDR1 and CDR2: MDHEN, SYDVKM. CDR3: CASSLLDGVNQPQHF. CDR3 bases: TGTGCCAGCAGTTTATTAGACGGGGTGAATCAGCCCCAGCATTTT.

This clonotype was found many times. V is TRBV20-1 and J is TRBJ2-7; 10 nucleotides agree with TRBD2. The CDR3 sequence is 14 residues long. CDR1 DFQATT and CDR2 SNEGSKA come from the germline V gene (reference sequence). V trimming: 6 bases; J trimming: 2 bases; junction bases outside the gene matches: 7. CDR3 in DNA: TGCAGTGCAAACCCTAGCGGGAGAACCTACGAGCAGTACTTC. Protein sequence: CSANPSGRTYEQYF.